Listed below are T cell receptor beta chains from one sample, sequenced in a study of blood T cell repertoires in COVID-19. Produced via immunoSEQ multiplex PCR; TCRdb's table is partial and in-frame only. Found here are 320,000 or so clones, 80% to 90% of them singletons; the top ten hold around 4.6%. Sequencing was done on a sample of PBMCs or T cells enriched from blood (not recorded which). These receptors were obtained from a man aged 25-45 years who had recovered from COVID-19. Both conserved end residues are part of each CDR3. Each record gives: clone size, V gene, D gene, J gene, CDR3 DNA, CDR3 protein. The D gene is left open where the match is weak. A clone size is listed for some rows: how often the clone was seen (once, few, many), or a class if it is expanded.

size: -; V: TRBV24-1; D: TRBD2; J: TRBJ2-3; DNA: TGTGCCACCAGTGAACTAGCGGGGTACACAGATACGCAGTATTTT; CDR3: CATSELAGYTDTQYF
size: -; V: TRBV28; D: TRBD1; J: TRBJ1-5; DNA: TGTGCCAGCACCACAGGGGGCCATCAGCCCCAGCATTTT; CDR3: CASTTGGHQPQHF
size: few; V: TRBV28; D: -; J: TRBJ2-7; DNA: TGTGCCAGCAGTCCCCGGGTTTCCTACGAGCAGTACTTC; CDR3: CASSPRVSYEQYF
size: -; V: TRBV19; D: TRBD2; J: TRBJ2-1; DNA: TGTGCCAGTAGTCCCCTAACTAGCGGGAACTACAATGAGCAGTTCTTC; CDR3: CASSPLTSGNYNEQFF
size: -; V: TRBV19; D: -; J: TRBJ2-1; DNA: TGTGCCAGTAGTGGTGACAGCGAAAGGAGCTCCTACAATGAGCAGTTCTTC; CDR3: CASSGDSERSSYNEQFF
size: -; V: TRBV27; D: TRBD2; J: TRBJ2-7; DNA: TGTGCCAGCAGACCAGCGGGGGGCTCCTACGAGCAGTACTTC; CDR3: CASRPAGGSYEQYF
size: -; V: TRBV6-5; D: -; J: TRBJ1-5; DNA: TGTGCCAGCAGTTTAGGAGGGGTGAGCAATCAGCCCCAGCATTTT; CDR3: CASSLGGVSNQPQHF
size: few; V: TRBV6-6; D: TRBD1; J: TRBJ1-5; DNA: TGTGCCAGCAGTCCCAGGACAGGAGCCTATAGCAATCAGCCCCAGCATTTT; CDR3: CASSPRTGAYSNQPQHF
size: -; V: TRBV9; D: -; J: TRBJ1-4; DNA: TGTGCCAGCAGCGTAGGGGACACTGGGGAAAAACTGTTTTTT; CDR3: CASSVGDTGEKLFF
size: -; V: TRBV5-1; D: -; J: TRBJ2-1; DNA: TGCGCCAGCAGCTTGGGCCGATCTGGGTTGGGCGAGCAGTTCTTC; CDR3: CASSLGRSGLGEQFF
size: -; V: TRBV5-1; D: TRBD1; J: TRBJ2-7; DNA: TGCGCCAGCAGCTCCCTCGACAGGGGTGGTTACGAGCAGTACTTC; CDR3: CASSSLDRGGYEQYF
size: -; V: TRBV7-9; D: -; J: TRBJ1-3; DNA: TGTGCCAGCAGCCCCGTCGGGACTAATGGAAACACCATATATTTT; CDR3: CASSPVGTNGNTIYF
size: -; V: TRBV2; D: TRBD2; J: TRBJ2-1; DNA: TGTGCCAGCAGCGATACCCGGACTAGCGGGGATTACAATGAGCAGTTCTTC; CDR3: CASSDTRTSGDYNEQFF
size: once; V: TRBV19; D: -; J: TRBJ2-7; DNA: TGTGCCAGTAGTATAAACCAGGTCCACGAGCAGTACTTC; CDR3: CASSINQVHEQYF
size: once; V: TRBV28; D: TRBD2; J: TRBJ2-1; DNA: TGTGCCAGCAGTGACAGCGGGGGGGCCAAGTTCGATGAGCAGTTCTTC; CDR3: CASSDSGGAKFDEQFF
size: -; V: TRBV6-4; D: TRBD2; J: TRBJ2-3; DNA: TGTGCCAGCAGTGCACTAGCGAGTTCGGGCACAGATACGCAGTATTTT; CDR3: CASSALASSGTDTQYF
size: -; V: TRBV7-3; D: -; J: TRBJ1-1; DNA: TGTGCCAGCAGCTTGACCCCAGGGTCGGACACTGAAGCTTTCTTT; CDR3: CASSLTPGSDTEAFF
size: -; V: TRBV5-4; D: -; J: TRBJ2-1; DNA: TGTGCCAGCAGCTTGGTGCAGCGGAACAATGAGCAGTTCTTC; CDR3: CASSLVQRNNEQFF
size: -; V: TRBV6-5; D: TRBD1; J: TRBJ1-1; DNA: TGTGCCAGCAGTTACGACAGGGCTAACACTGAAGCTTTCTTT; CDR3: CASSYDRANTEAFF
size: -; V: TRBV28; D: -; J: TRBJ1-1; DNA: TGTGCCAGCAGCCTTTCCGGGACAACAGGCACTGAAGCTTTCTTT; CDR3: CASSLSGTTGTEAFF
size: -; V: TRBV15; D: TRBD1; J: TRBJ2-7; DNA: TGTGCCACCAGCAGAGATCAGCCGGGACAGTCTTTCTACGAGCAGTACTTC; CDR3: CATSRDQPGQSFYEQYF
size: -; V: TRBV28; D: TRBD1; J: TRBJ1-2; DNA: TGTGCCAGCCAACCTTGGAATCGACAGGGCTATGGCTACACCTTC; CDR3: CASQPWNRQGYGYTF
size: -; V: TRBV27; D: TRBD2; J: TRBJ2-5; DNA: TGTGCCAGCAGTTTAGGGCGGGGGGGCCGTGAGACCCAGTACTTC; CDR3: CASSLGRGGRETQYF
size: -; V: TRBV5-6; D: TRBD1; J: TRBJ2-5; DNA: TGTGCCAGCAGCTCGGACAGGCGATTAGGGGAGACCCAGTACTTC; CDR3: CASSSDRRLGETQYF
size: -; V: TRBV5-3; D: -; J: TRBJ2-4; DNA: TGTGCCAGAAGCGAAGAGGGGGGGCTCGACAAAAACATTCAGTACTTC; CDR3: CARSEEGGLDKNIQYF
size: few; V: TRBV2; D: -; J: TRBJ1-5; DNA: TGTGCCAGCAGTGGCCTAGGGGATCAGCCCCAGCATTTT; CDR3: CASSGLGDQPQHF
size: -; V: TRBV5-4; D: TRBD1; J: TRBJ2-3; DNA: TGTGCCAGCAGCTCCGGGCCGGGACAGAGCACAGATACGCAGTATTTT; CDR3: CASSSGPGQSTDTQYF
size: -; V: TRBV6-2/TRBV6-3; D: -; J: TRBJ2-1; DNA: TGTGCCAGCAGTTCCCTCCTAGCGACCTTGGGGGATGAGCAGTTCTTC; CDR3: CASSSLLATLGDEQFF
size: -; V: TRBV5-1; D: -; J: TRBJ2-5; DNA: TGCGCCAGCAGCTCTGAACTCCAAGAGACCCAGTACTTC; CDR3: CASSSELQETQYF
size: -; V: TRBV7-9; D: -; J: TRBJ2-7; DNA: TGTGCCAGCAGCCTGCAGGGGAACGAGCAGTACTTC; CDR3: CASSLQGNEQYF
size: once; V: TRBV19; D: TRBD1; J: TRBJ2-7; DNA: TGTGCCAGTAGTATAAGAGACAGGGGTCCCCTACGCCGGTACTTC; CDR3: CASSIRDRGPLRRYF
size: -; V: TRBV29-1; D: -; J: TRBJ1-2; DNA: TGCAGCGTTTGGAGGGCCGGCTACACCTTC; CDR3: CSVWRAGYTF